Presented here are 29 T cell receptor beta chains from one specimen sequenced in a study of T cells in Graves' hyperthyroidism and ophthalmopathy. Using RNA transcripts as the source, TCR beta CDR3 regions were amplified. When the TCR CDR3 underwent first-round RT-PCR, the HTBI primer set was used. TCRdb redid the calling of the multiplex PCR reads with MiXCR, one entry per CDR3 protein. The sample lists 600,000 or so distinct CDR3 sequences, about 14% seen once, with around an eighth in the top ten. The sample was blood. These receptors came from a woman in her 50s with Graves' ophthalmopathy.

This clonotype was observed many times. The chain employs TRBV30 and TRBJ2-3, with D possibly matching TRBD2 (5 bases). Trimming shortened V by 5 bases and J by 3 bases, and 18 bases separated the two germline ends. The CDR3 contains 15 residues. Germline values: CDR1 GTSNPN, CDR2 SVGIG (reference sequence). The CDR3 loop reads CAWEPSGYDTDTQYF. The CDR3, as DNA: TGTGCCTGGGAACCCAGCGGATATGATACAGATACGCAGTATTTT. Supplemented by reference TRBV30 and TRBJ2-3, the full variable domain reads SQTIHQWPATLVQPVGSPLSLECTVEGTSNPNLYWYRQAAGRGLQLLFYSVGIGQISSEVPQNLSASRPQDRQFILSSKKLLLSDSGFYLCAWEPSGYDTDTQYFGPGTRLTVL.

This clonotype was detected only a few times. The V call is TRBV6-1, the J call TRBJ2-5; no firm D call. The germline gives CDR1 MNHNS, CDR2 SASEGT. Deletions cut 5 bases from V and 5 bases from J, with 15 bases between. The CDR3 contains 14 residues. CDR3: CASSSEAAAETQYF. The CDR3 DNA follows: TGTGCCAGCAGTTCCGAAGCAGCCGCGGAGACCCAGTACTTC.

This clonotype was detected a few times. V is TRBV29-1 and J is TRBJ2-5, with TRBD2 matching 10 bases. Trimming cost V 8 bases and J 5 bases; bases outside gene matches: 8. This CDR3 has 13 amino acids. CDR1 is SQVTM, CDR2 ANQGSEA, per germline. The CDR3 nucleotides read TGCAGCCCAAATGGGGGACTAGCGGAGACCCAGTACTTC. It specifies CSPNGGLAETQYF.

This clonotype was seen at least ten times. J is TRBJ2-7 and V is TRBV30; D not resolved. This CDR3 has 16 amino acids. CDR1 is GTSNPN, CDR2 SVGIG, per germline (reference sequence). V dropped 0 bases and J dropped 3 bases, with 18 bases sitting between them. The DNA for the CDR3 is TGTGCCTGGAGTGTATTTCCCTGGCGTACCGACTACGAGCAGTACTTC. Its translation is CAWSVFPWRTDYEQYF.

There are many counts of this clonotype. The chain combines TRBV10-3 with TRBJ2-3, with 7 bases that match TRBD1. CDR3 length: 13 amino acids. Germline V CDR1 and CDR2: ENHRY, SYGVKD. Trimming took 6 bases from V and 8 from J; bases not matched to a gene: 8. This chain's CDR3 is CAISYIRDSTQYF. The DNA for the CDR3 is TGTGCCATCAGCTACATCCGGGACAGTACGCAGTATTTT.

The gene calls are TRBV30 and TRBJ2-5, with TRBD1 as a possible D gene (5 bases). The germline V and J ends were trimmed by 1 base and 1 base, with 13 bases remaining between them. The CDR3 has 15 amino acids. The germline V gene has CDR1 GTSNPN and CDR2 SVGIG (reference sequence). The CDR3 is CAWSGGIAAQETQYF. The CDR3 DNA reads as TGTGCCTGGAGTGGGGGCATCGCCGCCCAAGAGACCCAGTACTTC.

This clonotype has just a few counts. The chain links TRBV20-1 to TRBJ1-2; D is unclear. V lost 1 base to trimming and J lost 4 bases, with 13 bases between them. Germline V gene data show CDR1 as DFQATT and CDR2 as SNEGSKA (reference sequence). This CDR3 is 14 amino acids long. CDR3 bases: TGCAGTGCTAGAGTTGTTACATCCGTCTATGGCTACACCTTC. It encodes CSARVVTSVYGYTF.

In its sample, this clonotype was seen many times. The genes are TRBV5-1 and TRBJ1-4; D remains ambiguous. V was cut by 3 bases and J by 7 bases, with 10 bases left in between. Per the germline V gene, CDR1 is SGHRS and CDR2 is YFSETQ. CDR3 length equals 13 residues. The CDR3 sequence: CASSSGSTEKLFF. The CDR3 DNA reads as TGCGCCAGCAGCTCGGGCAGCACTGAAAAACTGTTTTTT.

This clonotype has at least ten counts. V is TRBV28 and J is TRBJ1-2; D not certain. The V gene lost 3 bases and the J gene lost 0 bases, with 8 bases spanning the gap. The CDR3 consists of 14 residues. Germline assignment: CDR1 MDHEN and CDR2 SYDVKM. The CDR3 here is CASSFWETNYGYTF. The CDR3 DNA sequence: TGTGCCAGCAGTTTTTGGGAAACTAACTATGGCTACACCTTC.

The rearrangement joins TRBV6-5 to TRBJ1-6; unclear D gene. Germline V CDR1 and CDR2: MNHEY, SVGAGI. This CDR3 is 15 amino acids long. With 2 bases removed from V and 10 bases from J, the gap between germline ends came to 15 bases. CDR3 sequence reads: CASSYRTAVRSPLHF. CDR3 DNA: TGTGCCAGCAGTTACCGGACGGCTGTAAGGTCACCCCTCCACTTT.

The CDR3 DNA follows: TGCGCCAGCAGCGCCGGGACAGGGGGAAACACCATATATTTT. As protein: CASSAGTGGNTIYF. The chain couples TRBV4-3 to TRBJ1-3, with TRBD1 matching 9 bases. J gave up 4 bases and V 5 bases, and 3 bases lay outside the gene matches. The CDR3 sequence is 14 residues long. CDR1 is LGHNA and CDR2 is YSLEER in the germline V gene.

This clonotype appeared many times. CDR3: CAWSVKLGLTDTQYF. CDR3 in DNA: TGTGCCTGGAGTGTCAAGTTAGGGTTGACAGATACGCAGTATTTT. V gene TRBV30 combines with J gene TRBJ2-3; no clear D gene. Trimming took off 0 bases at V and 3 bases at J, with 13 bases between the two ends. CDR1 GTSNPN and CDR2 SVGIG come from the germline V gene (reference sequence). The CDR3 sequence is 15 residues long.

The rearrangement uses TRBV7-8 and TRBJ1-3; 8 positions match TRBD1. J was trimmed by 0 bases and V by 4 bases; bases with no gene match: 11. The CDR3 length is 18 residues. Per germline, CDR1 SGHVS and CDR2 FQNEAQ. CDR3 protein: CASSSKHRDRSSGNTIYF. CDR3 nucleotide sequence: TGTGCCAGCAGCTCCAAACACCGGGACAGGAGCTCTGGAAACACCATATATTTT.

The chain has TRBV9 and TRBJ2-7; 12 nucleotides agree with TRBD2. Per germline, CDR1 SGDLS and CDR2 YYNGEE. V was pared by 4 bases and J by 0 bases, with 17 bases of the junction left unmatched. The CDR3 length is 20 residues. The CDR3 DNA sequence: TGTGCCAGCAGCCCACAAGCGGGGTGGACTAGCGGGGCGAGCTCCTACGAGCAGTACTTC. This sequence encodes CASSPQAGWTSGASSYEQYF.

This chain links TRBV29-1 with TRBJ1-1, with 10 bases matching TRBD1. Germline V gene sequence: CDR1 SQVTM, CDR2 ANQGSEA. With 8 bases clipped from V and 4 bases from J, the junction kept 7 bases outside the gene matches. CDR3 size: 13 residues. The CDR3 nucleotides read TGCAGCACGTGGACAGGGGGTTTCACTGAAGCTTTCTTT. Translated: CSTWTGGFTEAFF.

This clonotype showed up many times. This rearrangement joins TRBV7-9 to TRBJ2-3, with 10 bases that match TRBD2. The germline CDR1 and CDR2 sequences are SEHNR and FQNEAQ (reference sequence). CDR3 length equals 15 residues. The J segment lost 2 bases and the V segment lost 4 bases, leaving 3 bases of the junction unmatched. CDR3 sequence: CASSYTSGVTDTQYF. In nucleotides, the CDR3 is TGTGCCAGCAGCTATACTAGCGGGGTCACAGATACGCAGTATTTT.

The chain is built from TRBV3-1 and TRBJ1-1; the match to TRBD1 covers 7 bases. The CDR3 runs to 14 residues. CDR1 LGHDT and CDR2 YNNKEL come from the germline V gene (reference sequence). The J segment lost 4 bases and the V segment lost 4 bases, leaving 6 bases of the junction unmatched. CDR3 residues: CASSRRTGATEAFF. CDR3 DNA: TGTGCCAGCAGCCGCCGAACAGGGGCCACTGAAGCTTTCTTT.

V and J are TRBV20-1 and TRBJ2-7, with 15 bases lining up with TRBD2. The CDR3 sequence is 15 residues long. Germline V CDR1 and CDR2: DFQATT, SNEGSKA (reference sequence). J gave up 4 bases and V 5 bases, and 6 bases lay outside the gene matches. The CDR3 DNA is TGCAGTGCTCAAACGGGACTAGCGGGAGGTTACGAGCAGTACTTC. This encodes CSAQTGLAGGYEQYF.

The table lists this clonotype with many counts. The genes are TRBV18 and TRBJ2-7, with 8 bases that match TRBD1. The germline V gene has CDR1 KGHSH and CDR2 LQKENI. CDR3 length equals 13 residues. V was clipped by 6 bases and J by 3 bases; unmatched bases: 4. CDR3 residues: CASSFTGGYEQYF. The CDR3 DNA reads as TGTGCCAGCTCCTTTACAGGGGGCTACGAGCAGTACTTC.

This clonotype has a handful of counts. The chain combines TRBV7-9 with TRBJ2-1; D is undetermined. This CDR3 comprises 17 residues. Germline CDR1 and CDR2: SEHNR and FQNEAQ (reference sequence). Trimming took 0 bases from V and 1 from J, leaving 13 bases between them. Written as DNA, the CDR3 is TGTGCCAGCAGCTTAGCAAGTCGGCTGCGTTCCTACAATGAGCAGTTCTTC. Protein: CASSLASRLRSYNEQFF. Using reference TRBV7-9 and TRBJ2-1 for the parts outside the CDR3, the full variable domain is DTGVSQNPRHKITKRGQNVTFRCDPISEHNRLYWYRQTLGQGPEFLTYFQNEAQLEKSRLLSDRFSAERPKGSFSTLEIQRTEQGDSAMYLCASSLASRLRSYNEQFFGPGTRLTVL.

This clonotype was seen a handful of times. The rearrangement links TRBV6-2 or TRBV6-3 to TRBJ1-4; 8 nucleotides line up with TRBD1. The V gene end was trimmed by 6 bases and the J gene end by 6 bases; junction bases not matched to a gene: 3. Germline assignment: CDR1 MNHEY and CDR2 SVGEGT. There are 13 residues in the CDR3. As DNA, the CDR3 is TGTGCCAGCAGCTCGACAGGGGATGAAAAACTGTTTTTT. As protein: CASSSTGDEKLFF.

Worth noting for this clonotype: This may be a read error: a much more frequent sequence differs by one nucleotide. The chain couples TRBV20-1 to TRBJ1-5; D might be TRBD1 (5 bases). CDR3 length: 15 residues. CDR1 is DFQATT, CDR2 SNEGSKA, per germline (reference sequence). The chain's CDR3 is CSARVGTSGNQPQDF. The DNA of the CDR3 is TGCAGTGCTAGAGTCGGGACTAGCGGCAATCAGCCCCAGGATTTT.

Ten or more counts support this clonotype. The chain recombines TRBV29-1 with TRBJ2-5; 7 nucleotides match TRBD2. V lost 3 bases, J lost 2 bases, and 9 bases stayed unmatched. Germline values: CDR1 SQVTM, CDR2 ANQGSEA. The CDR3 contains 15 residues. This chain's CDR3 is CSVEKGGSNQETQYF. The CDR3 coding sequence is TGCAGCGTTGAGAAGGGCGGGAGTAATCAAGAGACCCAGTACTTC.

This clonotype was seen a handful of times. V is TRBV4-3 and J is TRBJ2-2, with TRBD1 matching over 7 bases. The CDR3 has 17 residues. J lost 0 bases, V lost 2 bases, and 6 bases had no gene match. CDR1 LGHNA and CDR2 YSLEER come from the germline V gene. The CDR3 region has the DNA TGCGCCAGCAGCCAAACATCAGGGGGTGCGAACACCGGGGAGCTGTTTTTT. It specifies CASSQTSGGANTGELFF.

This clonotype occurred a few times. The chain joins TRBV20-1 to TRBJ2-5; TRBD2 matches at 10 bases. Germline assignment: CDR1 DFQATT and CDR2 SNEGSKA (reference sequence). The CDR3 has 17 residues. V was pared by 1 base and J by 0 bases, with 8 bases of the junction left unmatched. Written as DNA, the CDR3 is TGCAGTGCTAGAGCCCGAGGGACTAGCGTGTACCAAGAGACCCAGTACTTC. This codes for CSARARGTSVYQETQYF.

This chain connects TRBV6-1 to TRBJ2-3, with D perhaps TRBD2 (6 bases). The germline V gene has CDR1 MNHNS and CDR2 SASEGT. V was clipped by 2 bases and J by 2 bases, with 11 bases between them. The CDR3 loop spans 15 amino acids. In DNA form, the CDR3 reads TGTGCCAGCAGTGAACCGGGACTCTACACAGATACGCAGTATTTT. Residues: CASSEPGLYTDTQYF.

This sequence joins TRBV19 and TRBJ2-1, with 14 bases matching TRBD2. Germline loops: CDR1 LNHDA, CDR2 SQIVND (reference sequence). The CDR3 consists of 15 residues. Trimming cost V 6 bases and J 4 bases; bases outside gene matches: 2. CDR3 in amino acids: CASRRTSGGYNEQFF. The CDR3, as DNA: TGTGCCAGTAGAAGGACTAGCGGGGGGTACAATGAGCAGTTCTTC.

The chain links TRBV6-1 to TRBJ1-5; 8 bases are a match to TRBD1. J lost 1 base, V lost 8 bases, and 7 bases had no gene match. The CDR3 has 15 amino acids. Germline lookup yields CDR1 MNHNS and CDR2 SASEGT. The chain's CDR3 is CASVQGVGSNQPQHF. The CDR3 nucleotides are TGTGCCAGCGTACAGGGGGTTGGCAGCAATCAGCCCCAGCATTTT.

V usage is TRBV28 and J usage is TRBJ2-1; 11 nucleotides agree with TRBD2. Trimming removed 4 bases from V and 7 bases from J; junction bases left unmatched: 15. From germline, CDR1 is MDHEN and CDR2 SYDVKM. This CDR3 has 18 amino acids. The CDR3 protein is CASSSPSGRLTRENEQFF. For the CDR3, the DNA is TGTGCCAGCAGTTCCCCTAGCGGGAGGTTAACAAGGGAGAATGAGCAGTTCTTC.